This T cell receptor (beta chain) was documented in a study of cytomegalovirus exposure and HLA in healthy donors. Study-wide results and caveats: A later analysis reported that several of the most significant clusters appeared to be linked to common viral pathogens, among them Epstein-Barr virus. Reportedly, diagnosis of cytomegalovirus status by the classifier showed high specificity and sensitivity.

This clone was seen once. Its specificity is unknown. The CDR3 extends over 19 amino acids. Deletions cut 0 bases from V and 1 base from J, with 19 bases between. Per the germline V gene, CDR1 is SEHNR and CDR2 is FQNEAQ (reference sequence). PCR used 60 Vbeta primers and 13 Jbeta primers. The repertoire was sequenced with immunoSEQ multiplex PCR; TCRdb's copy has only in-frame clones and lacks some. The sample lists around 170,000 clones; 81% were seen once. The chain employs TRBV7-9 and TRBJ1-5, with D tentatively TRBD1 (5 bases). This sequence was found in a man between 45 and 60 years old in good health and CMV-seronegative. Sequencing was carried out using PBMCs. DNA of the CDR3: TGTGCCAGCAGCTTAGCCTCCCCAGGACGGAAGGGGAGCAATCAGCCCCAGCATTTT. Translating it yields CASSLASPGRKGSNQPQHF.